The 28 T cell receptor beta chains below were found in one sample sequenced in a study of molecular identifiers for immune sequencing clone quantification (dated by TCRdb to about 2018). Libraries were constructed by PCR. The data were produced on an Illumina MiSeq. TCRdb ran its own pipeline on the public reads, namely fastp trimming at Q25 and MiXCR clone calling, and kept in-frame beta chains. Each CDR3 protein gets just one entry, which takes the most common genes and DNA from the rows behind it. This sample gives fewer than 45,000 distinct CDR3 sequences in total; roughly 20% of them show up just once. The ten largest clones represent around 7% of the sample. The source material was naive CD8+ T cells from blood, with Jurkat cell RNA spiked in. The cell subset or site label corresponds to: FACS-sorted CD8+CD4-CCR7+CD45RA+ naive T cells. These receptor sequences come from a human donor in good health. Some libraries in this study had Jurkat cell RNA spiked in.

On this clonotype: A read error may explain this, as a much larger clone is one base away. V is TRBV6-5 and J is TRBJ2-7, with TRBD2 matching over 9 bases. The CDR3 has 15 amino acids. Germline values: CDR1 MNHEY, CDR2 SVGAGI. CDR3 nucleotide sequence: TGTGCCACCTCTCCTTTGGCGGGAGGGTCCTACAAGCAGTACTTC. Its protein product is CATSPLAGGSYKQYF.

Many counts were recorded for this clonotype. V and J are TRBV5-1 and TRBJ1-1, with D maybe TRBD1 (6 bases). The V and J ends lost 3 bases and 4 bases respectively, with 10 bases between them. This CDR3 spans 13 amino acids. CDR1 is SGHRS and CDR2 is YFSETQ in the germline V gene. The CDR3 DNA follows: TGCGCCAGCAGCTACACAGGGCCCACTGAAGCTTTCTTT. Its translation is CASSYTGPTEAFF.

This clonotype was recorded only once. The germline gene is not matched at one end of the junction; a read error may be the cause. The chain is built from TRBV7-4 and TRBJ2-1; 8 bases align to TRBD2. CDR3 length: 16 amino acids. Germline CDR1 is SGHVT and CDR2 is SQSDAQ. The DNA for the CDR3 is TGTGCCAGCAGCTTTCTAGCGGGTAGCTCCTACAATGAGCAATTCTTC. Protein product: CASSFLAGSSYNEQFF.

The chain carries TRBV12-3 or TRBV12-4 and TRBJ2-2; 8 bases fit TRBD2. Germline trimming cut 5 bases from V and 3 bases from J; bases unmatched to any gene: 8. The CDR3 extends over 16 amino acids. In DNA, the CDR3 is TGTGCCAGCAGTGAGACGGGCGGGAGGTACACCGGGGAGCTGTTTTTT. As protein: CASSETGGRYTGELFF.

The gene calls are TRBV19 and TRBJ2-7; D is possibly TRBD2 (6 bases). Trimming removed 3 bases from V and 1 base from J, with 7 bases in between. CDR1 is LNHDA and CDR2 is SQIVND in the germline V gene (reference sequence). This CDR3 is 13 amino acids long. CDR3 in amino acids: CASSIGGSYEQYF. In DNA form, the CDR3 reads TGTGCCAGTAGTATCGGGGGATCCTACGAGCAGTACTTC.

This clonotype came up many times. The V gene is TRBV6-2 or TRBV6-3, the J gene TRBJ2-7; D not resolved. The CDR3 is 13 residues long. V lost 6 bases to trimming and J lost 5 bases, with 14 bases between them. CDR1 is MNHEY, CDR2 SVGEGT, per germline. CDR3 residues: CASSHGGRDEQYF. Here the CDR3 DNA reads TGTGCCAGCAGCCACGGTGGTAGGGACGAGCAGTACTTC.

This clonotype showed up just a few times. J is TRBJ2-3 and V is TRBV7-3; D is possibly TRBD2 (5 bases). This CDR3 is 14 amino acids long. V shed 1 base and J shed 4 bases, with 9 bases lying between them. In germline, CDR1 is SGHTA, CDR2 FQGTGA. The CDR3 region has the DNA TGTGCCAGCAGCTTAAGCGGGTTGGCAGATACGCAGTATTTT. Translated, it gives CASSLSGLADTQYF.

The chain is built from TRBV29-1 and TRBJ2-1, with 7 bases aligning to TRBD2. Germline V lookup: CDR1 SQVTM, CDR2 ANQGSEA. V dropped 3 bases and J dropped 1; count of bases not matched to a gene: 6. The CDR3 sequence is 15 residues long. DNA for the CDR3: TGCAGCGTTGAGGAACTAGCGTCTTCCTACAATGAGCAGTTCTTC. Its translation: CSVEELASSYNEQFF.

This CDR3 is CSAGTGGIETQYF. The CDR3 nucleotides are TGCAGTGCTGGAACTGGGGGAATTGAGACCCAGTACTTC. J is TRBJ2-5 and V is TRBV20-1; D tentatively fits TRBD1 or TRBD2 (5 bases each). CDR3 length equals 13 residues. Germline V gene sequence: CDR1 DFQATT, CDR2 SNEGSKA (reference sequence). The germline V and J ends were trimmed by 5 bases and 5 bases, with 15 bases remaining between them.

In this sample, this clonotype turned up many times. V usage is TRBV9 and J usage is TRBJ2-7, with TRBD2 as a possible D gene (8 bases). CDR1 is SGDLS, CDR2 YYNGEE, per germline. The CDR3 is 20 amino acids. Trimming removed 0 bases from V and 3 bases from J, with 28 bases in between. The CDR3 region is CASSVVRGLRGREARYEQYF. CDR3 DNA: TGTGCCAGCAGCGTAGTGAGGGGTCTTAGGGGGCGGGAGGCCCGCTACGAGCAGTACTTC.

This clonotype was picked up many times. The V and J genes are TRBV28 and TRBJ2-7; D perhaps matches TRBD1 (6 bases). Germline values: CDR1 MDHEN, CDR2 SYDVKM. The CDR3 is made up of 15 amino acids. V shed 1 base and J shed 4 bases, with 14 bases lying between them. The DNA of the CDR3 is TGTGCCAGCAGTTTATATAGACAGGTGAGATACGAGCAGTACTTC. Residues: CASSLYRQVRYEQYF. The full variable domain, rest sourced from reference TRBV28 and TRBJ2-7, is DVKVTQSSRYLVKRTGEKVFLECVQDMDHENMFWYRQDPGLGLRLIYFSYDVKMKEKGDIPEGYSVSREKKERFSLILESASTNQTSMYLCASSLYRQVRYEQYFGPGTRLTVT.

To note about this clonotype: This may be a read error, as it is one base from a much larger clone. The chain uses TRBV6-6 and TRBJ2-7, with D perhaps assigned TRBD1 or TRBD2 (5 bases each). The CDR3 sequence is 11 residues long. The germline V gene encodes CDR1 MNHNY and CDR2 SVGAGI (reference sequence). The CDR3 DNA sequence: TGTGCCAGCAGTTACTCAGGGGAGCAGCACTTC. Translation: CASSYSGEQHF.

This clonotype was recorded at least ten times. V is TRBV10-3 and J is TRBJ2-7; D is ambiguous. The ends were cut back, 1 base at V and 0 bases at J, with 10 bases in the middle. This CDR3 comprises 15 residues. The germline gives CDR1 ENHRY, CDR2 SYGVKD. This CDR3 reads CAISELVMSSYEQYF. In DNA form, the CDR3 reads TGTGCCATCAGTGAGTTAGTTATGAGCTCCTACGAGCAGTACTTC.

This clonotype has ten or more counts. This chain joins TRBV28 and TRBJ2-1; no firm D call. Trimming stripped 5 bases from V and 6 bases from J, with 11 bases between. CDR1 is MDHEN, CDR2 SYDVKM, per germline. The CDR3 is 13 amino acids. CDR3 nucleotide sequence: TGTGCCAGCAGTCCGGGTCCATCCAATGAGCAGTTCTTC. Protein product: CASSPGPSNEQFF. Full variable domain (missing parts from reference TRBV28 and TRBJ2-1): DVKVTQSSRYLVKRTGEKVFLECVQDMDHENMFWYRQDPGLGLRLIYFSYDVKMKEKGDIPEGYSVSREKKERFSLILESASTNQTSMYLCASSPGPSNEQFFGPGTRLTVL.

This clonotype was picked up one time. Given a much more abundant clone one base away, this may be a read error. The chain joins TRBV12-3 or TRBV12-4 to TRBJ2-7; no clear D. The CDR3 contains 12 residues. This CDR3 is CASSASSYEQHF. In nucleotides, the CDR3 is TGTGCCAGCAGTGCCTCCTCCTACGAGCAGCACTTC.

At least ten counts were recorded for this clonotype. The chain combines TRBV7-6 with TRBJ2-7, with 8 bases fitting TRBD1. The CDR3 has 18 residues. V was pared by 1 base and J by 4 bases, with 15 bases of the junction left unmatched. From germline, CDR1 is SGHVS and CDR2 FNYEAQ. CDR3 in amino acids: CASSLEVKMSGGIYEQYF. Here the CDR3 DNA reads TGTGCCAGCAGCTTAGAGGTTAAAATGTCAGGGGGCATTTACGAGCAGTACTTC.

This clonotype was observed once. This clone may be a read error of a much larger clone one base away. Since no conserved phenylalanine or tryptophan closes the CDR3, a read error is the likely cause. J is TRBJ2-3 and V is TRBV7-9, with no clear D. Trimming pared 5 bases from V and 6 bases from J, leaving 15 bases between. The CDR3 has 14 residues. CDR1 SEHNR and CDR2 FQNEAQ come from the germline V gene (reference sequence). The DNA of the CDR3 is TGTGCCAGCAGCCCCGTAAAAGCAACGGATACGCAGTATCTT. It specifies CASSPVKATDTQYL.

This clonotype was counted at least ten times. The chain recombines TRBV14 with TRBJ1-2; D unclear. V was pared by 2 bases and J by 8 bases, with 12 bases between. CDR3 length: 13 amino acids. Germline CDR1 reads SGHDN; CDR2 reads FVKESK. In nucleotides, the CDR3 is TGTGCCAGCAGCCAATACCGCCTGGGGGGCTACACCTTC. This translates into CASSQYRLGGYTF.

This clonotype was recorded at least ten times. This chain joins TRBV19 and TRBJ2-1, with D tentatively TRBD2 (6 bases). In germline, CDR1 is LNHDA, CDR2 SQIVND (reference sequence). V was clipped by 3 bases and J by 5 bases, with 11 bases between them. The CDR3 runs to 14 residues. The DNA of the CDR3 is TGTGCCAGTAGTATCATAGCGGAGGACAATGAGCAGTTCTTC. Its protein product is CASSIIAEDNEQFF. Together with reference TRBV19 and TRBJ2-1, the CDR3 gives the full variable domain: DGGITQSPKYLFRKEGQNVTLSCEQNLNHDAMYWYRQDPGQGLRLIYYSQIVNDFQKGDIAEGYSVSREKKESFPLTVTSAQKNPTAFYLCASSIIAEDNEQFFGPGTRLTVL.

This clonotype was recorded a few times. This sequence joins TRBV7-9 and TRBJ2-5; D is unclear. V dropped 4 bases and J dropped 4 bases, with 10 bases sitting between them. The CDR3 has 13 amino acids. Germline loops: CDR1 SEHNR, CDR2 FQNEAQ (reference sequence). CDR3 sequence reads: CASSSFGIETQYF. CDR3 nucleotide sequence: TGTGCCAGCAGCTCCTTTGGGATAGAGACCCAGTACTTC. The variable domain in full, with the rest retrieved from reference TRBV7-9 and TRBJ2-5, is DTGVSQNPRHKITKRGQNVTFRCDPISEHNRLYWYRQTLGQGPEFLTYFQNEAQLEKSRLLSDRFSAERPKGSFSTLEIQRTEQGDSAMYLCASSSFGIETQYFGPGTRLLVL.

This clonotype was seen many times. V is TRBV6-1 and J is TRBJ2-5, with a weak D call TRBD1 (8 bases). The CDR3 runs 15 residues. Trimming removed 8 bases from V and 2 bases from J, with 18 bases in between. CDR1 is MNHNS, CDR2 SASEGT, per germline. The CDR3 sequence: CASGGGQATQETQYF. The CDR3 region has the DNA TGTGCCAGCGGGGGGGGACAGGCAACTCAAGAGACCCAGTACTTC.

The sample holds many counts of this clonotype. The V and J genes are TRBV24-1 and TRBJ2-7, with a weak D call TRBD2 (5 bases). Germline V CDR1 and CDR2: KGHDR, SFDVKD. Trimming left V 5 bases short and J 0 bases short, with 7 bases between. This CDR3 comprises 13 residues. CDR3 sequence (DNA): TGTGCCACCAGTGGAGGGCTCTCCTACGAGCAGTACTTC. This encodes CATSGGLSYEQYF.

To note about this clonotype: A much larger clone lies one base from this, so it may be a read error. The chain employs TRBV9 and TRBJ2-3; D uncertain. The CDR3 is made up of 13 amino acids. The V end lost 3 bases, the J end lost 6 bases, and 11 bases lay between the germline ends. Germline values: CDR1 SGDLS, CDR2 YYNGEE. This chain's CDR3 is CASSEEQRDTQYF. The CDR3 region has the DNA TGTGCCAGCAGCGAAGAACAGCGCGATACGCAGTATTTT.

This clonotype was detected many times. The genes are TRBV7-9 and TRBJ2-1; 9 bases line up with TRBD2. The germline gives CDR1 SEHNR, CDR2 FQNEAQ (reference sequence). CDR3 size: 19 residues. With V trimmed by 1 base and J by 3 bases, 13 bases remained unmatched. The CDR3 region has the DNA TGTGCCAGCAGCTTAGTGCGTATGGCTAGCGGGATGTACTACAATGAGCAGTTCTTC. It yields the protein CASSLVRMASGMYYNEQFF.

This clonotype was detected ten times or more. One junction end does not reproduce the germline sequence, and a read error may be involved. The CDR3 is CASSLASGGAYEQYF. The CDR3 nucleotides read TGTGCTAGCAGCTTAGCGAGTGGGGGTGCCTACGAGCAGTACTTC. The chain employs TRBV7-7 and TRBJ2-7, with D tentatively TRBD1 or TRBD2 (5 bases each). The CDR3 covers 15 residues. Germline V lookup: CDR1 SSHAT, CDR2 FNYEAQ (reference sequence).

At least ten counts were recorded for this clonotype. The chain uses TRBV29-1 and TRBJ2-1, with D possibly being TRBD2 (6 bases). Germline lookup yields CDR1 SQVTM and CDR2 ANQGSEA. The CDR3 is 14 residues long. Trimming took 6 bases from V and 0 from J, leaving 12 bases between them. The chain's CDR3 is CSVTTGASYNEQFF. The CDR3 region has the DNA TGCAGCGTCACAACGGGAGCCTCCTACAATGAGCAGTTCTTC.

On this clonotype itself: A much larger clone lies a single base off, so this may be a read error. CDR3 sequence reads: CTSSFGGITDTQYF. The CDR3 DNA reads as TGTACCAGCAGCTTCGGCGGGATCACAGATACGCAGTATTTT. V and J are TRBV7-7 and TRBJ2-3; a weak D match, TRBD2 (6 bases). CDR1 SSHAT and CDR2 FNYEAQ come from the germline V gene (reference sequence). This CDR3 has 14 residues.

This clonotype was seen many times. The chain couples TRBV5-1 to TRBJ2-3; D perhaps matches TRBD1 (6 bases). There are 15 residues in the CDR3. V lost 4 bases and J 3 bases, leaving 15 bases between the germline ends. In germline, CDR1 is SGHRS, CDR2 YFSETQ. The CDR3 region has the DNA TGCGCCAGCAGCCGACTACAGGGATCGACAGATACGCAGTATTTT. It codes for CASSRLQGSTDTQYF.